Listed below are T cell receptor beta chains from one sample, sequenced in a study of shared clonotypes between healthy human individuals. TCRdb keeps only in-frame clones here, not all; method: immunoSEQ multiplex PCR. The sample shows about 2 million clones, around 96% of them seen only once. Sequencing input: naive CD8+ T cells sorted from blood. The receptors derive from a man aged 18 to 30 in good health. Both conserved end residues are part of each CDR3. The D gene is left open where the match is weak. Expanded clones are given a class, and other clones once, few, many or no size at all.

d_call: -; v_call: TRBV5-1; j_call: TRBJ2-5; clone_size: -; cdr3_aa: CASSLGQSPETQYF; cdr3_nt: TGCGCCAGCAGCTTGGGGCAGTCTCCGGAGACCCAGTACTTC
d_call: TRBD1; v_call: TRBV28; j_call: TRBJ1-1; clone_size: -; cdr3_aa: CASMLTGGTEAFF; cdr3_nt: TGTGCCAGCATGTTGACAGGGGGCACTGAAGCTTTCTTT
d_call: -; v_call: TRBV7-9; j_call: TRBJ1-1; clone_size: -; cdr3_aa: CASSREGFFKNTEAFF; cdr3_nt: TGTGCCAGCAGCCGGGAGGGGTTCTTTAAGAACACTGAAGCTTTCTTT
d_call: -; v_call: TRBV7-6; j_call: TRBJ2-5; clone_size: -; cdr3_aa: CASSQSEGRSAETQYF; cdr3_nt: TGTGCCAGCAGCCAGAGCGAGGGGCGAAGTGCAGAGACCCAGTACTTC
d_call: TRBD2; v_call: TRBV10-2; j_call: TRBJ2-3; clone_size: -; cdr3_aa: CASSESLAGETDTQYF; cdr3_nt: TGCGCCAGCAGTGAGTCCTTAGCGGGGGAAACAGATACGCAGTATTTT
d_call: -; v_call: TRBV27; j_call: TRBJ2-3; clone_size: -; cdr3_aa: CASSLGAGPSTDTQYF; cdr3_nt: TGTGCCAGCAGTTTAGGGGCGGGACCCAGCACAGATACGCAGTATTTT
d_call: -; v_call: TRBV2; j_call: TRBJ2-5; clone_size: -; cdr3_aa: CASSEWGARYQETQYF; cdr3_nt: TGTGCCAGCAGTGAATGGGGGGCTAGGTACCAAGAGACCCAGTACTTC
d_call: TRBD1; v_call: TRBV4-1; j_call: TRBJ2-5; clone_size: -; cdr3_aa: CASSQESWDRGETQYF; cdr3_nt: TGCGCCAGCAGCCAAGAGAGTTGGGACAGGGGGGAGACCCAGTACTTC
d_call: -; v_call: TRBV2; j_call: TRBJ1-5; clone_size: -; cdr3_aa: CASMGEDSNQPQHF; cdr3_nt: TGTGCCAGCATGGGGGAGGATAGCAATCAGCCCCAGCATTTT
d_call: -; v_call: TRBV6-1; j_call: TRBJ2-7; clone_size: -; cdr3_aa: CASSEVQGLYEQYF; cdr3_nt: TGTGCCAGCAGTGAAGTGCAGGGTCTCTACGAGCAGTACTTC
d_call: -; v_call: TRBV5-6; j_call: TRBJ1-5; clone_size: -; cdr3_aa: CASSLGGAGQPQHF; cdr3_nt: TGTGCCAGCAGCTTGGGAGGGGCAGGGCAGCCCCAGCATTTT
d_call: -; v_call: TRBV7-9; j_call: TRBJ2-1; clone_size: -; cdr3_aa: CASSLEAGGSDNEQFF; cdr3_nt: TGTGCCAGCAGCTTAGAGGCGGGTGGCTCCGACAATGAGCAGTTCTTC
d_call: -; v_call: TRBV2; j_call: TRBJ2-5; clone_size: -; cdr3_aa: CAREAGVEGPVSETQYF; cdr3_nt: TGTGCCAGAGAGGCAGGGGTGGAGGGCCCGGTATCGGAGACCCAGTACTTC
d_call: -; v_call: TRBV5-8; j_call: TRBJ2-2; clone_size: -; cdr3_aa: CASSLWGPGRSNTGELFF; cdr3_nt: TGTGCCAGCAGCTTGTGGGGCCCAGGGAGGTCGAACACCGGGGAGCTGTTTTTT
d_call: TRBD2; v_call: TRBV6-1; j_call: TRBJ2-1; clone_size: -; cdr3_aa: CASSVYGEGRAREQFF; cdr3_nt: TGTGCCAGCAGTGTTTACGGGGAGGGAAGGGCGCGTGAGCAGTTCTTC
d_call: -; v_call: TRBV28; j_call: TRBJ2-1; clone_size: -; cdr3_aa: CASSPVSGDNEQFF; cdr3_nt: TGTGCCAGCAGCCCGGTGTCGGGGGACAATGAGCAGTTCTTC
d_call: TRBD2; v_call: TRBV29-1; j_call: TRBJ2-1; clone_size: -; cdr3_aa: CSGSGGLDKPYNEQFF; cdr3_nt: TGCAGCGGTTCGGGGGGACTCGACAAGCCCTACAATGAGCAGTTCTTC
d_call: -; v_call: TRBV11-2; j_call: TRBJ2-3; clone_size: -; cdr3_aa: CASSWDTTDTQYF; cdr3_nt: TGTGCCAGCAGCTGGGACACCACAGATACGCAGTATTTT
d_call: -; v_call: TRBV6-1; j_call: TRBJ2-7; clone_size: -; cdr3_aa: CASGIGTGEQYF; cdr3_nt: TGTGCCAGCGGCATAGGGACGGGTGAGCAGTACTTC
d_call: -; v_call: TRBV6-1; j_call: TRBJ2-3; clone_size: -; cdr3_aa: CATGRGVTDTQYF; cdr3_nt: TGTGCCACAGGGAGGGGGGTGACAGATACGCAGTATTTT
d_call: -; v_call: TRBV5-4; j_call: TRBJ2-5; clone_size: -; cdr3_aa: CASSLDYGLGEGAQETQYF; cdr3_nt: TGTGCCAGCAGCTTGGATTACGGCTTAGGGGAAGGGGCGCAAGAGACCCAGTACTTC
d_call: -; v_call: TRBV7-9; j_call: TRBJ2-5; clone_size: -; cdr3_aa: CASSLAGGPETQYF; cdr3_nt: TGTGCCAGCAGCTTAGCGGGGGGGCCAGAGACCCAGTACTTC
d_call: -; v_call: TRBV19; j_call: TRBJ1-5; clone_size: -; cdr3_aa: CASTGLPHQPQHF; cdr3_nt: TGTGCCAGTACGGGACTCCCCCATCAGCCCCAGCATTTT
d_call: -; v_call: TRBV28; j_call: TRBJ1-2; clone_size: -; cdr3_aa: CASSPIRQDPFLGYTF; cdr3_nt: TGTGCCAGCAGTCCGATACGACAGGACCCCTTTCTAGGCTACACCTTC
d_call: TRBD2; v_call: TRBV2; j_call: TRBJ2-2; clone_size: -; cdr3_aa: CASGKTSANTGGLFF; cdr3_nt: TGTGCCAGCGGCAAGACTAGCGCGAACACCGGGGGGCTGTTTTTT
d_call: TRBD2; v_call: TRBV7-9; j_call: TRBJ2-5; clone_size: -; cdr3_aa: CASSLERGLGETQYF; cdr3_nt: TGTGCCAGCAGCTTAGAGCGGGGGCTTGGAGAGACCCAGTACTTC
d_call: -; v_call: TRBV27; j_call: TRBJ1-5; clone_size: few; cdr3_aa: CASSTGHGAQHF; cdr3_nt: TGTGCCAGCAGCACCGGACATGGGGCCCAGCATTTT
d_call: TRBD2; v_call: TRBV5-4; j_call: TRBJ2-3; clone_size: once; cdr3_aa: CASKQGGAEDTQYF; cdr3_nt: TGTGCCAGCAAGCAGGGAGGGGCCGAAGATACGCAGTATTTT
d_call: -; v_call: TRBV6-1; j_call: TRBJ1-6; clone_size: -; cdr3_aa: CASSTGVDRPPLHF; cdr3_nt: TGTGCCAGCAGTACGGGGGTTGATAGGCCACCCCTCCACTTT
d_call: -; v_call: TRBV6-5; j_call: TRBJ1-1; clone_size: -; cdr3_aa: CASSYSYGGNTEAFF; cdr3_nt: TGTGCCAGCAGTTACTCGTATGGGGGGAACACTGAAGCTTTCTTT
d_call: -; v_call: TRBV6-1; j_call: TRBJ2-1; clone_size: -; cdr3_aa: CASSAKDTHNEQFF; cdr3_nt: TGTGCCAGCAGTGCTAAGGACACCCACAATGAGCAGTTCTTC
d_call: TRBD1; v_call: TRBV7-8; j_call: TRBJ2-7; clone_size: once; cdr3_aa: CASSLERTGNEQYF; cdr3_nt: TGTGCCAGCAGCTTAGAGAGGACAGGGAACGAGCAGTACTTC
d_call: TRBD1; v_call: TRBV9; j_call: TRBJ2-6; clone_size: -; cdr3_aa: CASSGGQASLSGANVLTF; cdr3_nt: TGTGCCAGCAGCGGCGGACAGGCGAGCCTCTCTGGGGCCAACGTCCTGACTTTC
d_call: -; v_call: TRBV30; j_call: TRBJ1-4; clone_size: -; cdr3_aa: CASHGVTNEKLFF; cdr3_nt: TGTGCCTCCCACGGGGTGACTAATGAAAAACTGTTTTTT
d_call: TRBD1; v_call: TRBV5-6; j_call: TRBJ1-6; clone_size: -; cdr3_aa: CASSLGTAYSPLHF; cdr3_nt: TGTGCCAGCAGCTTAGGGACAGCCTATTCACCCCTCCACTTT
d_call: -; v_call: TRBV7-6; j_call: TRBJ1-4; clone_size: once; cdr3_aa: CASSLVQGNEKLFF; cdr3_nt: TGTGCCAGCAGCTTGGTACAGGGTAATGAAAAACTGTTTTTT
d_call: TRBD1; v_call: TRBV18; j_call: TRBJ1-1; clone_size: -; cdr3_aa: CASSPRLRGRDTEAFF; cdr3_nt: TGTGCCAGCTCACCACGTTTAAGGGGGCGGGATACTGAAGCTTTCTTT